The TCR beta chain described here comes from a study of blood T cell repertoires in COVID-19. At the level of the study: Sites across the United States, Italy and Spain contributed samples from acute and convalescent COVID-19. Sources were T cells, B-cell-depleted T cells, or PBMCs; the material itself was cDNA or gDNA.

The V gene's germline CDR1 is SEHNR and CDR2 FQNEAQ (reference sequence). The ends lost 0 bases at V and 2 bases at J; junction bases unmatched: 3. This CDR3 is 16 amino acids long. Clones were sequenced by immunoSEQ multiplex PCR, and TCRdb holds only the in-frame ones, with some missing. The sample has about 62,000 clones, around nine tenths seen once. The chain couples TRBV7-9 to TRBJ2-3, with TRBD2 matching over 9 bases. Sequencing was performed on peripheral blood. The TCR was taken from a human donor in a cohort sampled during active COVID-19. The CDR3 region is CASSLASGGTTDTQYF. DNA for the CDR3: TGTGCCAGCAGCTTAGCTAGCGGGGGAACCACAGATACGCAGTATTTT.